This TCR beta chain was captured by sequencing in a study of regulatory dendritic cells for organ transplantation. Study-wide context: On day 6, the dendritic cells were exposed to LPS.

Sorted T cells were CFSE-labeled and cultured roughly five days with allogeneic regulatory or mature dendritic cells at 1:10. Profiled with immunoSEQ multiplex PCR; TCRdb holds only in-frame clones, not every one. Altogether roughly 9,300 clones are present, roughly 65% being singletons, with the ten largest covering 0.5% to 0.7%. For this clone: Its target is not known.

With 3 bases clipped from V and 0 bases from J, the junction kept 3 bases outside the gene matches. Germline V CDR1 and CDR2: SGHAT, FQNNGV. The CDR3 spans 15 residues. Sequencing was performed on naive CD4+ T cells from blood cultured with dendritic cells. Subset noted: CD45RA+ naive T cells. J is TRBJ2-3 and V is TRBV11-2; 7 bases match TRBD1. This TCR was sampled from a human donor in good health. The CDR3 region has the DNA TGTGCCAGCAGCTTCGACAGGGTCAGCACAGATACGCAGTATTTT. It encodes CASSFDRVSTDTQYF.